These T cell receptor beta chains were read from a single sample in a study of T cell repertoires in cytomegalovirus infection. TCRdb reprocessed the reads with MiXCR, giving one entry per CDR3 protein. The sample has more than 250,000 distinct CDR3 sequences, 12% to 15% seen once. Material for sequencing was PBMCs. These receptors were taken from a human donor in good health (CMV status not recorded). Some clones in this sample may be carry-over from other donors' samples. CDR3s include the opening cysteine and the closing phenylalanine or tryptophan. Each record gives: J gene, V gene, CDR3 protein.

TRBJ1-1 TRBV10-3 CAIKATGRWTTEAFF
TRBJ1-2 TRBV13 CASSSTRGGANYGYTF
TRBJ1-4 TRBV5-1 CASRGTGGEKLFF
TRBJ2-5 TRBV10-3 CAISDHREEQETQYF
TRBJ1-1 TRBV7-2 CASSRGRAQGAFF
TRBJ1-5 TRBV7-2 CASSLGGAQPQHF
TRBJ2-3 TRBV10-3 CAISESRGKADTQYF
TRBJ1-1 TRBV5-6 CASSHLRRQGYTEAFF
TRBJ1-6 TRBV7-9 CASREQRSSYNSPLHF
TRBJ2-1 TRBV20-1 CSASPTTSGVYNEQFF
TRBJ2-5 TRBV28 CASSSLRGGRETQYF
TRBJ2-7 TRBV20-1 CSMTSGRPSSYEQYF
TRBJ2-1 TRBV2 CASSEALTGAEQFF
TRBJ2-1 TRBV7-8 CASSSSGLAGGNEQFF
TRBJ2-7 TRBV3-1 CASTSGGSDYEQYF
TRBJ2-2 TRBV12-3/TRBV12-4 CASSRDSPNTGELFF
TRBJ2-7 TRBV6-2/TRBV6-3 CASSTGLSYEQYF
TRBJ2-1 TRBV2 CASSLGLARNNEQFF
TRBJ2-1 TRBV18 CASSPGAEQFF